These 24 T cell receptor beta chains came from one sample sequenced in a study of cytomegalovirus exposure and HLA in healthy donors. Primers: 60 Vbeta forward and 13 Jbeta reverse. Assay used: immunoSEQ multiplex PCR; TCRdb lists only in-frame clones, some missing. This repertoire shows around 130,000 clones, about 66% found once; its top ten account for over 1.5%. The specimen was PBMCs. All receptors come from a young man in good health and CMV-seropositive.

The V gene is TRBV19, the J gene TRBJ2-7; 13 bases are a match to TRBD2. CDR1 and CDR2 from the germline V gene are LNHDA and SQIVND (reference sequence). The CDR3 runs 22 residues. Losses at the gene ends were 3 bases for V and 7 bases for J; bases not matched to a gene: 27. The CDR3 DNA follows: TGTGCCAGTAGTATCGCCGGACTAGCGGGAGAGCTTGGTTTCTCGGCTTTTAGGGAGCAGTACTTC. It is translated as CASSIAGLAGELGFSAFREQYF.

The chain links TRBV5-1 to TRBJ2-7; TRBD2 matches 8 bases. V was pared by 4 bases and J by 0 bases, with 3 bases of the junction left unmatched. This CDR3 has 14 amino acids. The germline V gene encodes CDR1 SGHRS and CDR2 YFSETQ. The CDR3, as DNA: TGCGCCAGCAGCCGGGAGGGGTACTCCTACGAGCAGTACTTC. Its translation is CASSREGYSYEQYF.

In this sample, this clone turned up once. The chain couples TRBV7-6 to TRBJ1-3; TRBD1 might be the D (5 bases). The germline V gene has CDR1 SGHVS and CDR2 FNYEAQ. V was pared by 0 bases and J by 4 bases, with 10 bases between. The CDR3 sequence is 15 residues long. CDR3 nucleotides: TGTGCCAGCAGCTTAGCCGGGGCGGGGGGAAACACCATATATTTT. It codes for CASSLAGAGGNTIYF.

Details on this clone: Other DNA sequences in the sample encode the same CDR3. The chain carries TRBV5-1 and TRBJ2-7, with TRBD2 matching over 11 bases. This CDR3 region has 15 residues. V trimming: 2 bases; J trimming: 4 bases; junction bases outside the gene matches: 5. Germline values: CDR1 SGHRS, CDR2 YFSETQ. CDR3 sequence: CASSFLAGGPYEQYF. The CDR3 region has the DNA TGCGCCAGCAGCTTCTTAGCGGGAGGGCCGTACGAGCAGTACTTC.

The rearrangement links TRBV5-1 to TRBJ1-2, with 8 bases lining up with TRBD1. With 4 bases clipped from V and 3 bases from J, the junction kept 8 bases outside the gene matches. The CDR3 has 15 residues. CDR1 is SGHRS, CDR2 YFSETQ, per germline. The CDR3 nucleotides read TGCGCCAGCAGCCTACGACAGGGGCGGCACTATGGCTACACCTTC. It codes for CASSLRQGRHYGYTF. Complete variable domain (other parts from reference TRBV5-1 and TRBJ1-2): KAGVTQTPRYLIKTRGQQVTLSCSPISGHRSVSWYQQTPGQGLQFLFEYFSETQRNKGNFPGRFSGRQFSNSRSEMNVSTLELGDSALYLCASSLRQGRHYGYTFGSGTRLTVV.

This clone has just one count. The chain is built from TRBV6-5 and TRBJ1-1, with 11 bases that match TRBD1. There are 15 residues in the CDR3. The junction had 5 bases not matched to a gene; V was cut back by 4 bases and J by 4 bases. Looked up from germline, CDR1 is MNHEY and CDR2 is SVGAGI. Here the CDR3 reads CASSSSGTGGTEAFF. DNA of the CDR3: TGTGCCAGCAGTTCTTCCGGGACAGGGGGCACTGAAGCTTTCTTT.

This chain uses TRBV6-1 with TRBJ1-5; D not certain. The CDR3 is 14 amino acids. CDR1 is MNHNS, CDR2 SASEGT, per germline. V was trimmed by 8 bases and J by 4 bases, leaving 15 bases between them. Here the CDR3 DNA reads TGTGCCAGCGAACCAGGTAACCCAAATCAGCCCCAGCATTTT. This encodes CASEPGNPNQPQHF.

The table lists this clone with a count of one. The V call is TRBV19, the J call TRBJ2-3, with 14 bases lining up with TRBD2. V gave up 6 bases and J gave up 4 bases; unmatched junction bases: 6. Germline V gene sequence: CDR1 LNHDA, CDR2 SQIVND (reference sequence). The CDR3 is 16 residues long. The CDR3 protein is CASRLGLAGGADTQYF. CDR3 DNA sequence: TGTGCCAGTAGACTTGGACTAGCGGGAGGTGCAGATACGCAGTATTTT.

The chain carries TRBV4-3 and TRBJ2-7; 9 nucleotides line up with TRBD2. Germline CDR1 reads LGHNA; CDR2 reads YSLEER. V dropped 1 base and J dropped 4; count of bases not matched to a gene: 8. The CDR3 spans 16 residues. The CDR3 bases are TGCGCCAGCAGCCAAGTGGTAGCGGGAGAAGATTACGAGCAGTACTTC. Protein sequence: CASSQVVAGEDYEQYF.

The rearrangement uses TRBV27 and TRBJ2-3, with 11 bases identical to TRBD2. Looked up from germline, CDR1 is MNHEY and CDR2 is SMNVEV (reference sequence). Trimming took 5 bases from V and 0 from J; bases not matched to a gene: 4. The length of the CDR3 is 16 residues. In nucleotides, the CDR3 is TGTGCCAGCAGTCCGCTAGCGGGAGGAAGCACAGATACGCAGTATTTT. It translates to CASSPLAGGSTDTQYF.

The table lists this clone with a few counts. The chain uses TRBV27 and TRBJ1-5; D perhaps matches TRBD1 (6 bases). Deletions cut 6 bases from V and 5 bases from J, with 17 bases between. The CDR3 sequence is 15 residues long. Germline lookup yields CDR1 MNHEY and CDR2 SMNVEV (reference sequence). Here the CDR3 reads CASSPGTPTYQPQHF. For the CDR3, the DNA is TGTGCCAGCAGCCCCGGGACACCGACCTATCAGCCCCAGCATTTT.

The CDR3 is CASSPGGGGRPEAFF. CDR3 coding DNA: TGCGCCAGTTCGCCGGGGGGGGGAGGGAGGCCTGAAGCTTTCTTT. The gene calls are TRBV5-1 and TRBJ1-1, with D possibly being TRBD1 (5 bases). The CDR3 loop spans 15 amino acids. Germline V gives CDR1 SGHRS, CDR2 YFSETQ. The ends were cut back, 8 bases at V and 6 bases at J, with 23 bases in the middle.

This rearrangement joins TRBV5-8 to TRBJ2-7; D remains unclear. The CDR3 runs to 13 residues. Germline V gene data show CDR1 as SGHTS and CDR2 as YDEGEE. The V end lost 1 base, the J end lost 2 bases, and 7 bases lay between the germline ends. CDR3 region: CASSLREAYEQYF. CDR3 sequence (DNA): TGTGCCAGCAGCTTGAGAGAAGCCTACGAGCAGTACTTC.

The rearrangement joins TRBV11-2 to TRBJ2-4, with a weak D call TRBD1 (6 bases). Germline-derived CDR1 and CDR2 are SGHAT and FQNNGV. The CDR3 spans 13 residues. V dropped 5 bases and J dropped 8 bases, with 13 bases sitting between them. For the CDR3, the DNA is TGTGCCAGCAGCCTCGGACAGCTGGACATTCAGTACTTC. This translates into CASSLGQLDIQYF.

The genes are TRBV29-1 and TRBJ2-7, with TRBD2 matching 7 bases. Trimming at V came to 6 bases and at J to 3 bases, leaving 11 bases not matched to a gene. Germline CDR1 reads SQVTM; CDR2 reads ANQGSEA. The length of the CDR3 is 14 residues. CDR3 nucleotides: TGCAGCGTCAACTCCGGGGGGAACTACTACGAGCAGTACTTC. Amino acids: CSVNSGGNYYEQYF.

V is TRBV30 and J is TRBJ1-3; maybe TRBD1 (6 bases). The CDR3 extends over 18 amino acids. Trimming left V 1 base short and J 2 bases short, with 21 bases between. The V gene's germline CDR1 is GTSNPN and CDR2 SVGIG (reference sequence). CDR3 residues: CAWSAGHSLSITGNTIYF. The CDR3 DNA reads TGTGCCTGGAGTGCGGGACATTCCCTTTCAATTACTGGAAACACCATATATTTT.

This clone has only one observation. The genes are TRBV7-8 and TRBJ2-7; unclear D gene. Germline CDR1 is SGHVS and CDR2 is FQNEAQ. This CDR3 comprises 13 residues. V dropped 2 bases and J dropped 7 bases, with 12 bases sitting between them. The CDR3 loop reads CASSLYELGEQYF. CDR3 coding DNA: TGTGCCAGCAGCTTATATGAACTCGGGGAGCAGTACTTC. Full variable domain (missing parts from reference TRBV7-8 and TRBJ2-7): GAGVSQSPRYKVAKRGQDVALRCDPISGHVSLFWYQQALGQGPEFLTYFQNEAQLDKSGLPSDRFFAERPEGSVSTLKIQRTQQEDSAVYLCASSLYELGEQYFGPGTRLTVT.

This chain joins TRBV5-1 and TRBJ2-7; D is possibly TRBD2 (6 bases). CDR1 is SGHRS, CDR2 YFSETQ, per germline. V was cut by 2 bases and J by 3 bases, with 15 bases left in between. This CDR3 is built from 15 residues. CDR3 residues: CASSLQRADDYEQYF. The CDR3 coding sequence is TGCGCCAGCAGCTTACAGCGGGCAGACGACTACGAGCAGTACTTC.

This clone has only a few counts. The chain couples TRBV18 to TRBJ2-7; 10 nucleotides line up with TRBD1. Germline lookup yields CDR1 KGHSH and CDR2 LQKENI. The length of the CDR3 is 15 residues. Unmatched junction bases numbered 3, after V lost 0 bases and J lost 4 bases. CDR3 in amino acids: CASSPPTGGVYEQYF. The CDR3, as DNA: TGTGCCAGCTCACCACCGACAGGGGGCGTTTACGAGCAGTACTTC.

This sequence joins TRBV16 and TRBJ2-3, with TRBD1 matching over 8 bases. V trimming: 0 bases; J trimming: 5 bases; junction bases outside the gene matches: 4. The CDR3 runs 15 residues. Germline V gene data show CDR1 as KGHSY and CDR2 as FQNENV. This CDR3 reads CASSQSTGVVDTQYF. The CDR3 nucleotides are TGTGCCAGCAGCCAATCGACAGGGGTGGTAGATACGCAGTATTTT.

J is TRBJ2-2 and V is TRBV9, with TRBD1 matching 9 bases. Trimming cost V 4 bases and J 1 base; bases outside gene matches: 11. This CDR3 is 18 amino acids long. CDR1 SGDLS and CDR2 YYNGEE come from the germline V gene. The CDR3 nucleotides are TGTGCCAGCAGCCCCCGGGACAGGGCCCATAAGAACACCGGGGAGCTGTTTTTT. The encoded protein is CASSPRDRAHKNTGELFF.

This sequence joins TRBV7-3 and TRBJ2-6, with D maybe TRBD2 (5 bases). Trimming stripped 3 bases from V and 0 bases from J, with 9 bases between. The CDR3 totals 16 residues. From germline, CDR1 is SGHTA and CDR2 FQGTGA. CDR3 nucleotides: TGTGCCAGCAGCTTGGCGGGCCGCTCTGGGGCCAACGTCCTGACTTTC. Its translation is CASSLAGRSGANVLTF.

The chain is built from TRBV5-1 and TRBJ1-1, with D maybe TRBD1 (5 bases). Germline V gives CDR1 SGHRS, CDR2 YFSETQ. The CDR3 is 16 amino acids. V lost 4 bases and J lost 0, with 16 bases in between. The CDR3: CASSPGHYPMNTEAFF. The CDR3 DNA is TGCGCCAGCAGCCCAGGACACTACCCTATGAACACTGAAGCTTTCTTT.

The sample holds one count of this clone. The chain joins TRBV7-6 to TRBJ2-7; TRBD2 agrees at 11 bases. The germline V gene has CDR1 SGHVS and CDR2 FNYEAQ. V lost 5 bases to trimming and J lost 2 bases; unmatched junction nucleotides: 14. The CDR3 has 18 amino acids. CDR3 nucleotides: TGTGCCAGCAGCCTCAGACTAGCGGGACCCCAACACGCCTACGAGCAGTACTTC. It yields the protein CASSLRLAGPQHAYEQYF. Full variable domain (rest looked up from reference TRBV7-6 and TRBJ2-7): GAGVSQSPRYKVTKRGQDVALRCDPISGHVSLYWYRQALGQGPEFLTYFNYEAQQDKSGLPNDRFSAERPEGSISTLTIQRTEQRDSAMYRCASSLRLAGPQHAYEQYFGPGTRLTVT.